This paragraph covers one T cell receptor (beta chain) sequence. Its antigen is not identified. The CDR3 totals 12 residues. V shed 1 base and J shed 9 bases, with 5 bases lying between them. Germline CDR1 SGHRS, CDR2 YFSETQ. A sample-barcoded 5' primer and a J-beta primer mix were used in a second PCR of about 7 to 12 cycles. Every sample gave at least 2.5 million paired-end reads containing CDR3. A single record per CDR3 protein comes from TCRdb applying MiXCR to the 5' RACE reads. The sample holds 550,000 to 750,000 distinct CDR3 sequences, roughly 20% seen once. Caucasian individuals from Russia who were healthy and aged roughly 6 to 90 acted as donors. Total RNA, at least 6 micrograms per sample, came from PBMCs. This specimen belongs to a study of blood T cells in healthy people across ages. Study outcomes and limitations: Per million T cells, TCR beta diversity dropped roughly linearly as age increased.

This clonotype was sampled from a man between 65 and 79 years old in good health. The chain recombines TRBV5-1 with TRBJ1-6; D is unclear. Input material: blood. As DNA, the CDR3 is TGCGCCAGCAGCTTGCCAGTTTCACCCCTCCACTTT. Its translation is CASSLPVSPLHF.